This T cell receptor (beta chain) was captured in a study of T-cell memory formation after mild COVID-19. The study's findings and limits: Day 15 to 85 contractors were CD4/CD8 balanced; later expanders leaned CD4+.

This clonotype showed up just a few times. Its antigen is undetermined. The germline V and J ends were trimmed by 0 bases and 3 bases, with 8 bases remaining between them. CDR3 length equals 14 residues. Germline lookup yields CDR1 SGHRS and CDR2 YFSETQ. Amplification by 5'RACE using constant-segment primers produced TCR alpha and TCR beta cDNA libraries that carried sample barcodes and UMIs. TCRdb ran MiXCR on the 5' RACE reads and lists one entry per CDR3 protein. The sample includes over 450,000 distinct CDR3 sequences, around 21% of them seen just once. The clonotype was recovered from an adult woman who had mild COVID-19 (a few samples of this study predate the infection). Cell type and time point are not known. The chain couples TRBV5-1 to TRBJ2-3; possibly TRBD1 for D (5 bases). The sample comprised PBMCs or a T cell subset sorted from them (not recorded which). The DNA of the CDR3 is TGCGCCAGCAGCTTGGGACAGCAAACAGATACGCAGTATTTT. It specifies CASSLGQQTDTQYF.